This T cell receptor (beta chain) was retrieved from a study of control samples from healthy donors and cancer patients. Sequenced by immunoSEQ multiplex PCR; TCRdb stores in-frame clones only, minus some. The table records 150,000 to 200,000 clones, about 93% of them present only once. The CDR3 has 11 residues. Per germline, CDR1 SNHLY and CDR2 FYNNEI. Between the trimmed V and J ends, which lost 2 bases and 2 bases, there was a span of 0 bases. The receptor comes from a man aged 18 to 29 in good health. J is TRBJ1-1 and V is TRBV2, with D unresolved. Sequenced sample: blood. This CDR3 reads CASSENTEAFF. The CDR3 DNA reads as TGTGCCAGCAGTGAAAACACTGAAGCTTTCTTT.